The source of this T cell receptor (beta chain) is a study of tumor-infiltrating lymphocytes in localized non-small cell lung cancer (dated by TCRdb to the early 2020s). Turning to the overall study: The cohort included patients whose samples were collected after neoadjuvant chemotherapy, as well as both smokers and never-smokers and several histologies. In total, the ICON cohort was made up of some 160 surgical patients who had localized non-small cell lung cancer and whose tumors were resected. The paired tumor versus uninvolved lung comparison of immunoSEQ T-cell fraction included roughly 50 patients. Resected tumor tissue and uninvolved lung tissue described as non-adjacent to the tumor were contributed by each patient, with both tissues obtained from the same patient. Flow cytometry, multiplex immunofluorescence, RNA-seq, exome sequencing and proteomics were applied to the same patients as TCR sequencing, which was one of several integrated assays.

Study-wide conclusions, independent of this receptor: TCR-derived T-cell fraction did not differ between the flow cytometry-defined immunotypes IM1 (good prognosis) and IM2 (poor prognosis). No association of tumor T-cell fraction from TCR sequencing with recurrence-free survival was found (p = 0.61). TCRbeta sequencing supported higher T cell infiltration in tumors than in uninvolved lung tissue, consistent with immunofluorescence CD3 counts. Since assay coverage differed from patient to patient depending on how much tissue was available, TCR sequencing was done for only a subset of the cohort. Because different assays used different pieces of the same tissue, technical variation could not be distinguished from intratumor heterogeneity.

Patient enrollment in ICON started in 2016, and the final patient was enrolled in 2018. In a subcohort of 65 to 85 patients, fresh tumor and matched uninvolved tissue were collected for in-depth immune analyses, with TCR sequencing among those analyses. TCR sequencing was performed on DNA isolated from bulk tissue, without cell sorting. Regarding this clone: This clone's antigen is unknown. Qualities for individual bases were not recorded, and no much larger clone is one base off.

The T-cell fraction in tumor and uninvolved lung tissue was provided by TCR sequencing with the immunoSEQ assay. For the original study's pipeline: For survival analysis, patients were divided into high (upper tertile) and low (lower two tertiles) T-cell fraction groups, which were compared by log-rank test. A signed-rank test was used to check for differences in T-cell fraction between paired tumor and uninvolved lung. The table was pulled from immuneACCESS by TCRdb, which kept in-frame rearrangements only. Such tables lose some clones; where checked, under half of the loss comes from unresolved V genes, and the rest has no known cause. Clone size and the V and J calls come from that table; the DNA yielded D and trimming. Present in this sample are roughly 9,000 clones, roughly 80% of which were seen just once. The ten largest clones capture 9.8% of the sample. The CDR3, from cysteine to phenylalanine, totals 17 residues. Of all the DNA, just the CDR3 is kept, 51 bases in frame from base 1. V is shortened by 0 bases, J by 4 bases, and the region joining them spans 16 bases. According to the germline V gene, CDR1 reads MGHRA and CDR2 reads YSYEKL.

This clonotype was sampled from a human donor with non-small cell lung cancer. This sequence uses TRBV4-1 and TRBJ1-3, with the D gene call left open. Sequenced sample: lung tumor tissue. In nucleotides, the sequence is TGCGCCAGCAGCCAAGATCAAGTAGTAGCTGCAGGAAACACCATATATTTT. This codes for CASSQDQVVAAGNTIYF.